The 18 T cell receptor beta chains listed next were all sequenced from one sample in a study of blood T cells in healthy people across ages. The use of a sample-barcoded 5' primer and a J-beta primer mix characterized a second PCR of 7 to 11 cycles. TCRdb reprocessed the 5' RACE reads via MiXCR and lists one record per CDR3 protein. Of hundreds of thousands of distinct CDR3 sequences listed, 45% to 60% are singletons. Material: blood. Receptors originate from a man aged 60-69 years in good health.

This clonotype was recorded a few times. V and J are TRBV20-1 and TRBJ2-1, with TRBD2 identical over 13 bases. The ends lost 5 bases at V and 7 bases at J; junction bases unmatched: 11. The CDR3 runs to 16 residues. Germline V gene lookup returns CDR1 DFQATT and CDR2 SNEGSKA (reference sequence). CDR3 nucleotides: TGCAGTGCTCCGCCGGGACTAGCGGGGCGGGGGAATGAGCAGTTCTTC. Protein sequence: CSAPPGLAGRGNEQFF.

This clonotype was picked up a small number of times. The chain employs TRBV27 and TRBJ2-3; D may be TRBD1 or TRBD2 (5 bases each). Trimming pared 4 bases from V and 6 bases from J, leaving 17 bases between. This CDR3 has 15 residues. Per the germline V gene, CDR1 is MNHEY and CDR2 is SMNVEV (reference sequence). CDR3 protein: CASSSGPTPGDTQYF. CDR3 bases: TGTGCCAGCAGTTCGGGGCCCACCCCGGGGGATACGCAGTATTTT.

The CDR3 region is CASSRAGGTDTQYF. CDR3 sequence (DNA): TGCGCCAGCAGCCGAGCGGGGGGGACAGATACGCAGTATTTT. The chain links TRBV5-1 to TRBJ2-3; the match to TRBD2 covers 10 bases. This CDR3 is built from 14 residues. V gave up 4 bases and J gave up 3 bases; unmatched junction bases: 2. In germline, CDR1 is SGHRS, CDR2 YFSETQ.

This clonotype was seen a handful of times. This chain connects TRBV7-2 to TRBJ2-5; no firm D call. The CDR3 contains 17 residues. CDR1 is SGHTA and CDR2 is FQGNSA in the germline V gene. V lost 4 bases to trimming and J lost 2 bases, with 20 bases between them. The CDR3 DNA sequence: TGTGCCAGCAGCTATAGGCCAGAGTTTACCACACAAGAGACCCAGTACTTC. The encoded protein is CASSYRPEFTTQETQYF.

This CDR3 reads CASSPRTGSGYGYTF. The CDR3, as DNA: TGTGCCAGCAGCCCCAGGACAGGGTCGGGCTATGGCTACACCTTC. The V call is TRBV7-2, the J call TRBJ1-2; 8 bases fit TRBD1. Germline loops: CDR1 SGHTA, CDR2 FQGNSA. The CDR3 sequence is 15 residues long. The trim removed 5 bases at V and 4 bases at J, leaving 9 bases unmatched.

The chain is built from TRBV20-1 and TRBJ2-7, with 11 bases matching TRBD2. The J call may be faulty, since TRBJ2-5 better matches the DNA end. This CDR3 is 15 amino acids long. CDR1 is DFQATT, CDR2 SNEGSKA, per germline (reference sequence). The CDR3 bases are TGCAGTGCTAGTGTGTCTAGCGGGGGGACGAAGACCCAGTACTTC. This gives the protein CSASVSSGGTKTQYF.

There are a few counts of this clonotype. The chain recombines TRBV7-2 with TRBJ2-7; 8 bases are shared with TRBD2. Looked up from germline, CDR1 is SGHTA and CDR2 is FQGNSA. This CDR3 has 14 amino acids. With V trimmed by 4 bases and J by 1 base, 3 bases remained unmatched. The CDR3 region is CASSSGLGSYEQYF. The CDR3, as DNA: TGTGCCAGCAGCTCGGGACTAGGGTCCTACGAGCAGTACTTC.

This sequence joins TRBV12-3 or TRBV12-4 and TRBJ2-7, with TRBD2 identical over 7 bases. CDR3 length equals 12 residues. Trimming took 3 bases from V and 9 from J; bases not matched to a gene: 5. CDR3 coding DNA: TGTGCCAGCAGTTTGAGAGGGAGGGGGCAGTACTTC. Translation: CASSLRGRGQYF.

As concerns this clonotype: It may be a read error: a sequence one base away is much more abundant. The genes are TRBV20-1 and TRBJ2-7; no clear D gene. Germline V lookup: CDR1 DFQATT, CDR2 SNEGSKA (reference sequence). This CDR3 region has 11 residues. CDR3 loop: CSATTLTERYF. The DNA for the CDR3 is TGCAGTGCAACCACCCTGACGGAGCGGTACTTC.

V usage is TRBV7-2 and J usage is TRBJ2-1; 15 bases are a match to TRBD2. The CDR3 has 16 residues. CDR1 is SGHTA and CDR2 is FQGNSA in the germline V gene. Trimming took 5 bases from V and 7 from J; bases not matched to a gene: 6. The CDR3 nucleotides read TGTGCCAGCAGCCGGACTAGCGGGAGGGGGGGAAATGAGCAGTTCTTC. Encoded protein: CASSRTSGRGGNEQFF.

The chain joins TRBV28 to TRBJ1-5; TRBD1 matches 7 bases. Germline V lookup: CDR1 MDHEN, CDR2 SYDVKM. The CDR3 loop spans 16 amino acids. V shed 3 bases, J shed 4 bases, and the junction held 9 bases outside the gene matches. CDR3 in DNA: TGTGCCAGCAGTTTTTATTCGGGACAGAGAAATCAGCCCCAGCATTTT. Protein product: CASSFYSGQRNQPQHF.

This clonotype was observed many times. The V and J genes are TRBV6-5 and TRBJ2-3, with TRBD2 identical over 8 bases. Germline loops: CDR1 MNHEY, CDR2 SVGAGI. This CDR3 has 17 amino acids. The J segment lost 3 bases and the V segment lost 4 bases, leaving 12 bases of the junction unmatched. CDR3 region: CASSSPFSRGRTDTQYF. In DNA form, the CDR3 reads TGTGCCAGCAGTTCACCCTTCTCTCGCGGGAGGACAGATACGCAGTATTTT.

The chain recombines TRBV7-9 with TRBJ2-5; D is possibly TRBD1 or TRBD2 (5 bases each). The J call may not be correct, given that the DNA end is closer to TRBJ2-7. There are 13 residues in the CDR3. Germline loops: CDR1 SEHNR, CDR2 FQNEAQ (reference sequence). CDR3 DNA: TGTGCCAGCAGCTTAGGATGGGGGAACGAGCAGTACTTC. Encoded protein: CASSLGWGNEQYF.

This clonotype showed up just a few times. In DNA, the CDR3 is TGTGCCAGCAGCCCCGGGCCGAAAACGGGCGAGCAGTACTTC. The encoded protein is CASSPGPKTGEQYF. This chain links TRBV3-1 with TRBJ2-7; D remains unclear. Germline V gives CDR1 LGHDT, CDR2 YNNKEL (reference sequence). The length of the CDR3 is 14 residues. The V and J ends lost 4 bases and 6 bases respectively, with 16 bases between them.

The rearrangement links TRBV30 to TRBJ2-7, with a tentative D call TRBD2 (6 bases). There are 14 residues in the CDR3. Trimming cost V 5 bases and J 5 bases, with 19 bases left between them. Germline V lookup: CDR1 GTSNPN, CDR2 SVGIG (reference sequence). CDR3 coding DNA: TGTGCCTGGGAGATTACCGGCGGGATTAACGAGCAGTACTTC. Residues: CAWEITGGINEQYF.

The chain's CDR3 is CASSPTGGRWSSGANVLTF. The CDR3 nucleotides read TGTGCCAGCAGCCCTACGGGGGGCAGGTGGAGCTCTGGGGCCAACGTCCTGACTTTC. This chain links TRBV11-2 with TRBJ2-6; perhaps TRBD2 as D (7 bases). Germline-derived CDR1 and CDR2 are SGHAT and FQNNGV. The germline V and J ends were trimmed by 5 bases and 0 bases, with 20 bases remaining between them. The CDR3 is made up of 19 amino acids.

This clonotype has a handful of counts. V usage is TRBV4-3 and J usage is TRBJ2-1, with TRBD1 as a possible D gene (6 bases). The CDR3 totals 12 residues. Deletions cut 2 bases from V and 10 bases from J, with 9 bases between. Germline CDR1 LGHNA, CDR2 YSLEER. The DNA for the CDR3 is TGCGCCAGCAGCCAACACCAGGGGGAGCAGTTCTTC. Amino acid sequence: CASSQHQGEQFF.

In its sample, this clonotype was seen a few times. This chain links TRBV9 with TRBJ2-1; D may correspond to TRBD1 or TRBD2 (5 bases each). The CDR3 has 14 residues. V lost 3 bases and J 4 bases, leaving 11 bases between the germline ends. Germline lookup yields CDR1 SGDLS and CDR2 YYNGEE. The CDR3 nucleotides are TGTGCCAGCAGCGAGGGACCAGAGTACAATGAGCAGTTCTTC. Protein product: CASSEGPEYNEQFF.